Below, 13 T cell receptor beta chains from the same sample are listed, as sequenced in a study of T cells in Graves' hyperthyroidism and ophthalmopathy. Researchers took RNA transcripts and amplified the TCR beta CDR3 regions from them. Using the HTBI primer set, a first-round RT-PCR was run on the TCR CDR3. MiXCR, applied by TCRdb to the multiplex PCR reads, yields one record per CDR3 protein. In the table there are around 250,000 distinct CDR3 sequences, roughly 14% of which are singletons. Material: blood. The receptor source for this set is a woman between 40 and 55 years old with Graves' hyperthyroidism that later progressed to Graves' ophthalmopathy.

This clonotype occurred a few times. This chain uses TRBV19 with TRBJ1-5; possible D gene TRBD1, 5 bases. With 5 bases removed from V and 0 bases from J, the gap between germline ends came to 11 bases. The germline V gene encodes CDR1 LNHDA and CDR2 SQIVND (reference sequence). The CDR3 spans 15 residues. The CDR3 DNA is TGTGCCAGTAGTCGCGGGACGTATAGCAATCAGCCCCAGCATTTT. It translates to CASSRGTYSNQPQHF.

This clonotype was observed at least ten times. V gene TRBV2 combines with J gene TRBJ1-5; 10 nucleotides match TRBD1. Trimming took 3 bases from V and 2 from J; bases not matched to a gene: 7. Per the germline V gene, CDR1 is SNHLY and CDR2 is FYNNEI. CDR3 length equals 17 residues. CDR3: CASSELRGTGGNQPQHF. CDR3 DNA: TGTGCCAGCAGTGAGCTGCGCGGGACAGGGGGCAATCAGCCCCAGCATTTT.

The gene calls are TRBV4-1 and TRBJ2-1, with 11 bases lining up with TRBD2. The CDR3 loop spans 17 amino acids. The germline V gene has CDR1 MGHRA and CDR2 YSYEKL. V lost 3 bases to trimming and J lost 4 bases; unmatched junction nucleotides: 8. CDR3 nucleotides: TGCGCCAGCAGCCACAGACTAGCGGGAAGTAGTTACAATGAGCAGTTCTTC. It encodes CASSHRLAGSSYNEQFF.

In its sample, this clonotype was seen many times. This chain joins TRBV9 and TRBJ2-1; possibly TRBD2 for D (5 bases). The ends were cut back, 0 bases at V and 4 bases at J, with 14 bases in the middle. Per the germline V gene, CDR1 is SGDLS and CDR2 is YYNGEE. The CDR3 runs to 16 residues. CDR3 region: CASSVEGVANYNEQFF. The CDR3 DNA reads TGTGCCAGCAGCGTAGAGGGAGTAGCAAATTACAATGAGCAGTTCTTC.

In this sample, this clonotype turned up many times. The chain joins TRBV7-8 to TRBJ2-5, with 8 positions matching TRBD1. This CDR3 spans 14 amino acids. Trimming at V came to 1 base and at J to 4 bases, leaving 2 bases not matched to a gene. CDR1 is SGHVS and CDR2 is FQNEAQ in the germline V gene. This CDR3 reads CASSLGTGTETQYF. The CDR3 bases are TGTGCCAGCAGCTTAGGGACAGGGACAGAGACCCAGTACTTC.

The table lists this clonotype with many counts. This sequence joins TRBV3-1 and TRBJ2-1, with D unresolved. Germline lookup yields CDR1 LGHDT and CDR2 YNNKEL (reference sequence). V lost 4 bases to trimming and J lost 9 bases, with 19 bases between them. This CDR3 is built from 15 residues. This chain's CDR3 is CASSRGKASHGEQFF. DNA for the CDR3: TGTGCCAGCAGCCGTGGCAAAGCCTCCCATGGTGAGCAGTTCTTC.

This clonotype has at least ten counts. The chain carries TRBV28 and TRBJ1-6, with 7 bases lining up with TRBD1. V lost 6 bases, J lost 10 bases, and 9 bases stayed unmatched. The CDR3 is made up of 14 amino acids. The germline V gene has CDR1 MDHEN and CDR2 SYDVKM. The CDR3: CASSFRGNYSPLHF. The CDR3 bases are TGTGCCAGCAGCTTCAGGGGGAACTACTCACCCCTCCACTTT.

This clonotype showed up many times. This chain connects TRBV5-1 to TRBJ2-5, with D possibly being TRBD1 or TRBD2 (5 bases each). V lost 2 bases to trimming and J lost 5 bases, with 16 bases between them. CDR1 SGHRS and CDR2 YFSETQ come from the germline V gene. CDR3 length: 15 residues. CDR3 nucleotides: TGCGCCAGCAGCTTCGTACGAGGGGCCCGGGAGACCCAGTACTTC. This gives the protein CASSFVRGARETQYF.

At least ten counts were recorded for this clonotype. V is TRBV2 and J is TRBJ2-1; D uncertain. This CDR3 is 14 amino acids long. Germline loops: CDR1 SNHLY, CDR2 FYNNEI. V dropped 5 bases and J dropped 2 bases, with 10 bases sitting between them. The chain's CDR3 is CASSTIRAYNEQFF. DNA of the CDR3: TGTGCCAGCAGTACGATAAGGGCCTACAATGAGCAGTTCTTC.

This clonotype has a count of ten or more. V is TRBV7-3 and J is TRBJ1-1, with D hard to call. Trimming pared 2 bases from V and 1 base from J, leaving 5 bases between. Germline CDR1 SGHTA, CDR2 FQGTGA. This CDR3 has 13 residues. The DNA of the CDR3 is TGTGCCAGCAGCTTATACGGGAACACTGAAGCTTTCTTT. Amino acids: CASSLYGNTEAFF.

This clonotype was seen ten or more times. This sequence joins TRBV27 and TRBJ2-3, with D unclear. In germline, CDR1 is MNHEY, CDR2 SMNVEV (reference sequence). V lost 4 bases to trimming and J lost 2 bases, with 7 bases between them. The CDR3 contains 13 residues. CDR3 sequence reads: CASSWKFTDTQYF. Here the CDR3 DNA reads TGTGCCAGCAGTTGGAAGTTCACAGATACGCAGTATTTT.

This clonotype was seen ten or more times. The V and J genes are TRBV27 and TRBJ2-1; 11 bases align to TRBD2. Looked up from germline, CDR1 is MNHEY and CDR2 is SMNVEV (reference sequence). This CDR3 region has 19 residues. The V gene end was trimmed by 5 bases and the J gene end by 0 bases; junction bases not matched to a gene: 12. The DNA for the CDR3 is TGTGCCAGCAGTCTCCTGACTAGCGGGATGCGACACTCCTACAATGAGCAGTTCTTC. Its translation: CASSLLTSGMRHSYNEQFF.

This clonotype has at least ten counts. The V call is TRBV20-1, the J call TRBJ2-7, with D possibly being TRBD1 (6 bases). V gave up 3 bases and J gave up 2 bases, with 14 bases separating them. This CDR3 has 14 amino acids. Germline CDR1 DFQATT, CDR2 SNEGSKA (reference sequence). CDR3 region: CSASLPGQPYEQYF. CDR3 coding DNA: TGCAGTGCTAGCCTGCCCGGACAGCCCTACGAGCAGTACTTC.